This T cell receptor (beta chain) is from a study of blood T cells in healthy people across ages. Overall study results and limits: Any conclusive comparison of naive versus antigen-experienced cells was prevented by using unsorted PBMCs.

The authors ran a second PCR of about 6 to 11 cycles using a sample-barcoded 5' primer and a J-beta primer mix. TCRdb reprocessed the 5' RACE reads via MiXCR and lists one record per CDR3 protein. The data contain 550,000 to 600,000 distinct CDR3 sequences, roughly 43% of them singletons. This clonotype showed up many times. Its antigen is unidentified. The individuals who served as donors were healthy Caucasians living in Russia, aged roughly 6 to 100. CDR1 and CDR2 (germline): MGHDK, SYGVNS. Losses at the gene ends were 4 bases for V and 3 bases for J; bases not matched to a gene: 9. CDR3 length: 16 amino acids.

The chain recombines TRBV25-1 with TRBJ2-1; 7 bases are shared with TRBD2. The clonotype was recovered from an elderly man in good health. Material for sequencing was blood. The CDR3 bases are TGTGCCAGCAGTGCGACTCTAGCGGCCGTCTACAATGAGCAGTTCTTC. It translates to CASSATLAAVYNEQFF.